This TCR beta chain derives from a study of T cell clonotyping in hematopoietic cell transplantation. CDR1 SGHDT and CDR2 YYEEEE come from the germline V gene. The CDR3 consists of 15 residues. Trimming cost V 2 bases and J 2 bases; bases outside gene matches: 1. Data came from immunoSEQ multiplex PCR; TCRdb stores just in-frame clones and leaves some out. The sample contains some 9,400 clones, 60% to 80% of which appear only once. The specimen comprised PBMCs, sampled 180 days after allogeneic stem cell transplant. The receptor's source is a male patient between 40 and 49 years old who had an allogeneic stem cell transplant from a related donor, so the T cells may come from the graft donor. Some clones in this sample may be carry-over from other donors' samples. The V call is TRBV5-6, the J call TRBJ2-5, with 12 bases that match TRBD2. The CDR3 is CASSFTSGGQETQYF. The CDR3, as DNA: TGTGCCAGCAGCTTCACTAGCGGGGGGCAAGAGACCCAGTACTTC.